These 2 T cell receptor beta chains originate from one sample sequenced in a study of T cells in localized non-small cell lung cancer. Libraries were prepared by immunoSEQ multiplex PCR; TCRdb keeps only in-frame clonotypes and omits some of them. The sample yields about 59,000 clones, approximately 90% seen once. Sequenced here: peripheral blood, sampled before any cancer treatment. These receptors all stem from a man aged 40-75 years with stage I squamous cell lung carcinoma.

The chain combines TRBV28 with TRBJ1-4, with a tentative D call TRBD1 (6 bases). Germline CDR1 is MDHEN and CDR2 is SYDVKM. The CDR3 sequence is 14 residues long. The germline V and J ends were trimmed by 7 bases and 4 bases, with 13 bases remaining between them. The CDR3 sequence: CASTSGVSNEKLFF. Written as DNA, the CDR3 is TGTGCCAGCACGTCAGGGGTTAGTAATGAAAAACTGTTTTTT.

The chain combines TRBV11-3 with TRBJ2-7; D unclear. V was clipped by 1 base and J by 7 bases, with 11 bases between them. This CDR3 spans 13 amino acids. Germline V gene sequence: CDR1 SGHNT, CDR2 YENEEA. The CDR3 DNA reads as TGTGCCAGCAGCTTAGTCGCCCTCACGGAGCAGTACTTC. Its protein is CASSLVALTEQYF.